This T cell receptor beta chain appears in the sequencing data of a study of blood T cell repertoires in COVID-19. Study at large: The study drew acute and convalescent COVID-19 samples from the United States, Italy and Spain. Sources were T cells, B-cell-depleted T cells, or PBMCs; the material itself was cDNA or gDNA.

The germline CDR1 and CDR2 sequences are LGHDT and YNNKEL (reference sequence). This CDR3 is built from 15 residues. The V end was cut by 0 bases, the J end by 8 bases, with 11 bases between. Per the study methods: Nucleated cell number was recorded as an estimate derived from reference gene primer amplification. This table comes from immunoSEQ multiplex PCR, and its TCRdb copy is limited to in-frame clones, with some not included. V and J calls and clone size are those listed in that table; D and trimming were worked out from the DNA. This table has 300,000 to 350,000 clones, 90% appearing once. The sample comprised peripheral blood. The rearrangement links TRBV3-1 (or the pseudogene TRBV3-2) to TRBJ1-6; D is unclear. The clonotype was recovered from a woman in her 30s with COVID-19, enrolled during active disease. The CDR3 protein is CASSQEYGEDSPLHF. CDR3 sequence (DNA): TGTGCCAGCAGCCAAGAGTATGGGGAGGATTCACCCCTCCACTTT.